These 5 T cell receptor beta chains share one sample of origin, sequenced in a study of post-analysis software for immune sequencing data. Study results and caveats: Five TRBV segments were significantly more frequent in patients than in controls. TRBV5-6, TRBV5-1 and TRBV20-1 were among these segments.

Antigen specificity for these receptors is unknown. Unique molecular identifiers featured in each of the TCR beta cDNA libraries. MiXCR was run by TCRdb on the PCR reads, yielding one entry per CDR3 protein. The sample has about 460,000 distinct CDR3 sequences; roughly 46% are singletons. Specimen: blood. The receptors shown here come from a girl aged 10 to 17 with multiple sclerosis.

This chain uses TRBV20-1 with TRBJ2-5; unclear D gene. The J call may be incorrect, as the DNA end agrees better with TRBJ2-7. Germline V lookup: CDR1 DFQATT, CDR2 SNEGSKA (reference sequence). This CDR3 is 15 amino acids long. CDR3 bases: TGCAGTGCTAGAGATGTGGAAAGCCCAAACTACGAGCAGTACTTC. Translated, it gives CSARDVESPNYEQYF.

This clonotype has only a few counts. V usage is TRBV7-9 and J usage is TRBJ1-2, with no clear D. CDR1 is SEHNR and CDR2 is FQNEAQ in the germline V gene (reference sequence). Trimming cost V 0 bases and J 5 bases, with 13 bases left between them. The CDR3 is 15 amino acids. CDR3 region: CASSLAALKLYGYTF. CDR3 DNA: TGTGCCAGCAGCTTAGCCGCTCTAAAACTGTATGGCTACACCTTC.

Points on this clonotype: A single base separates this from a much larger clone, so it may be a read error. V and J are TRBV12-3 or TRBV12-4 and TRBJ2-3, with D maybe TRBD1 (6 bases). The CDR3 has 13 residues. CDR3 in amino acids: CTSSLGQTDTQYF. The CDR3 DNA sequence: TGTACCAGCAGTCTCGGACAGACAGATACGCAGTATTTT.

The chain joins TRBV29-1 to TRBJ1-5, with 10 bases matching TRBD1. This CDR3 has 12 residues. The trim removed 6 bases at V and 7 bases at J, leaving 3 bases unmatched. Germline V gene data show CDR1 as SQVTM and CDR2 as ANQGSEA. CDR3: CSVRTGGQPQHF. CDR3 DNA sequence: TGCAGCGTCAGGACAGGGGGACAGCCCCAGCATTTT.

The chain couples TRBV12-3 or TRBV12-4 to TRBJ2-3; 8 bases are a match to TRBD2. The CDR3 is 15 residues long. V gave up 3 bases and J gave up 3 bases; unmatched junction bases: 5. CDR3 in amino acids: CASSLREAVTDTQYF. The CDR3, as DNA: TGTGCCAGCAGTTTGCGGGAGGCGGTAACAGATACGCAGTATTTT.